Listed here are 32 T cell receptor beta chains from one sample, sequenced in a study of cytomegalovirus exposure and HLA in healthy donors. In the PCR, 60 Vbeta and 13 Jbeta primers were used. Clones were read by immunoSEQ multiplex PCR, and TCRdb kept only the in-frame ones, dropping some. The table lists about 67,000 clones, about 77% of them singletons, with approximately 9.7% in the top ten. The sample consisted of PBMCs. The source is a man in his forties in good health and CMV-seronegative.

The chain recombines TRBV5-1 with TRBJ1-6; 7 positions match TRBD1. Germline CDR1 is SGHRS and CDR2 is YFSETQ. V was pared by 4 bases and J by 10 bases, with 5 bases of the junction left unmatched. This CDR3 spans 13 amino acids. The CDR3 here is CASSPQGDSPLHF. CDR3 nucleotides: TGCGCCAGCAGCCCCCAGGGGGACTCACCCCTCCACTTT.

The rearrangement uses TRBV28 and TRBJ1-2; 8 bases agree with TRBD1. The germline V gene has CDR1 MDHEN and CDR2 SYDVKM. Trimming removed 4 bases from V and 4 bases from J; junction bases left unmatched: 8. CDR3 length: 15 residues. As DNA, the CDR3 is TGTGCCAGCAGTTCCCCGTCGACAGGGGCCTATGGCTACACCTTC. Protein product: CASSSPSTGAYGYTF.

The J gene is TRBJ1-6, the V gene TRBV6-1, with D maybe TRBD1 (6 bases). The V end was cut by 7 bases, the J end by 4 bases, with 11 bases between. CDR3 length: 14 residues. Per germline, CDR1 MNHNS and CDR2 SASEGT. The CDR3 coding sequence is TGTGCCAGCACCGAACAGGGATATAATTCACCCCTCCACTTT. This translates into CASTEQGYNSPLHF.

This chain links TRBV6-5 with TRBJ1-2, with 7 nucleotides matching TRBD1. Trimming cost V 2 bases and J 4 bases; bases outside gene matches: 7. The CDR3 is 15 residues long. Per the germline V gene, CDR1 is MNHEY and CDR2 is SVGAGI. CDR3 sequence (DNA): TGTGCCAGCAGTTACCTGACAGGGCACGGCTATGGCTACACCTTC. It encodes CASSYLTGHGYGYTF.

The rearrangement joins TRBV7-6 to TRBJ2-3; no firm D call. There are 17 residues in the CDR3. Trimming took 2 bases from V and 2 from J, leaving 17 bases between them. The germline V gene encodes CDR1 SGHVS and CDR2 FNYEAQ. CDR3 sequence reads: CASSLRVRLGHTDTQYF. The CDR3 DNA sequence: TGTGCCAGCAGCTTACGAGTCCGGTTGGGCCACACAGATACGCAGTATTTT.

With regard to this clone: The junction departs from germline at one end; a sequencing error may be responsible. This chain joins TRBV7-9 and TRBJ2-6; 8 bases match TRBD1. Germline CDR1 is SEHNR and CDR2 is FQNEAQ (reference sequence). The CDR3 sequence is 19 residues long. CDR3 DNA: TGTTCCAGCAGCACCGTCGACAGGGGCGTTCGCTCTGGGGCCAACGTCCTGACTTTC. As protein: CSSSTVDRGVRSGANVLTF.

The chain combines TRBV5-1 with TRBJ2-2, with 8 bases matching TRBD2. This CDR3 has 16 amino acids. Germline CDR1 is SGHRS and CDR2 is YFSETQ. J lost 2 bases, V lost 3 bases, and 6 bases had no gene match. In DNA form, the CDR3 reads TGCGCCAGCAGCTCATCTAGCGGGCTCAACACCGGGGAGCTGTTTTTT. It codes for CASSSSSGLNTGELFF.

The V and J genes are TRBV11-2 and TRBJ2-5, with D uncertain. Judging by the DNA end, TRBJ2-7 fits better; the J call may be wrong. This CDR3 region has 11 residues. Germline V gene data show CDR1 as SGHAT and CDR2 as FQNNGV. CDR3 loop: CASSLDREQYF. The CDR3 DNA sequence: TGTGCCAGCAGCTTAGATCGCGAGCAGTACTTC.

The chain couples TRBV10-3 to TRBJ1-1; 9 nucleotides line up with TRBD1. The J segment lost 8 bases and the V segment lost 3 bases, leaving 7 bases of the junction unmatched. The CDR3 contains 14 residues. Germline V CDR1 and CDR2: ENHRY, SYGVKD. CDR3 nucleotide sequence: TGTGCCATCAGTGATGGGACAGGGTTGATGGAAGCTTTCTTT. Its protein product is CAISDGTGLMEAFF.

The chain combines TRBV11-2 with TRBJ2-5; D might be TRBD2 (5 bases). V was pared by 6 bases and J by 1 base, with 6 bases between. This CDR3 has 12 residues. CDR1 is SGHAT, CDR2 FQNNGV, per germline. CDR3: CASSRGQETQYF. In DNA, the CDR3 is TGTGCCAGCAGTCGGGGCCAAGAGACCCAGTACTTC.

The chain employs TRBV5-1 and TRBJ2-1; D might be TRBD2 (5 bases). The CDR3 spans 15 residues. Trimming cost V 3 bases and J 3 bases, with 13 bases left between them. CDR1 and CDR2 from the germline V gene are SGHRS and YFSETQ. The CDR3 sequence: CASSSEGSFYNEQFF. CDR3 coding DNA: TGCGCCAGCAGCTCCGAGGGCAGTTTCTACAATGAGCAGTTCTTC.

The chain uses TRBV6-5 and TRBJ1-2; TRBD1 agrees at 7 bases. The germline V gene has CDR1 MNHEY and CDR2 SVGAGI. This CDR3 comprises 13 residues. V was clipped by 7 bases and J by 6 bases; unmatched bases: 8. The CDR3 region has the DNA TGTGCCAGCAATCAGGGGGTGAAGGATGGCTACACCTTC. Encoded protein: CASNQGVKDGYTF.

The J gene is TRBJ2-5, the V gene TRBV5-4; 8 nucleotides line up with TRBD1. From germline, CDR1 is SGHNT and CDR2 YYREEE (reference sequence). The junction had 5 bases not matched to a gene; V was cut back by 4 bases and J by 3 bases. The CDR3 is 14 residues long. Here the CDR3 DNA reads TGTGCCAGCAGCCCCGGGACAGGAAAAGAGACCCAGTACTTC. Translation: CASSPGTGKETQYF.

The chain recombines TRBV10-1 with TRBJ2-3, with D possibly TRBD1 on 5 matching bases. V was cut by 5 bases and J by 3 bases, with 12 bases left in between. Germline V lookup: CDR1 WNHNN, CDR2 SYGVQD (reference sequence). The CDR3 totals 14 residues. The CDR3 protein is CASSYRQPTDTQYF. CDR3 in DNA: TGCGCCAGCAGTTATAGACAGCCTACAGATACGCAGTATTTT.

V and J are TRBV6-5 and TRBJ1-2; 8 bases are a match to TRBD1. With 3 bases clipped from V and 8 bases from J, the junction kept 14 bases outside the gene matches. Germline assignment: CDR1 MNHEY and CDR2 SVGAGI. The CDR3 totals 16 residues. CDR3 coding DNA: TGTGCCAGCAGTTATCGAGCCGGGACAGGCTATTGGGGCTACACCTTC. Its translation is CASSYRAGTGYWGYTF.

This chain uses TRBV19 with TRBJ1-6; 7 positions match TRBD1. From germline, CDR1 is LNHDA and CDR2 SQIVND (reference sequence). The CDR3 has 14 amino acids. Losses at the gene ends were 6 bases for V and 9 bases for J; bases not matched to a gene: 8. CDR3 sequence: CASSLRQGGSPLHF. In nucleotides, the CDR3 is TGTGCCAGTAGCCTCCGACAGGGAGGTTCACCCCTCCACTTT.

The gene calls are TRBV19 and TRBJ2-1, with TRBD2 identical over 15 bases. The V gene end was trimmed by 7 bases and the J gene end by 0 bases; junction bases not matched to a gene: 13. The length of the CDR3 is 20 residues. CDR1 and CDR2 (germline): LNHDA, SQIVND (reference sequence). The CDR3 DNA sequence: TGTGCCAGTACTCCCGGACTAGCGGGAGGGGAGGGGGACTCCTACAATGAGCAGTTCTTC. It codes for CASTPGLAGGEGDSYNEQFF. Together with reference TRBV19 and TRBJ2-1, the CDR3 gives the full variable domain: DGGITQSPKYLFRKEGQNVTLSCEQNLNHDAMYWYRQDPGQGLRLIYYSQIVNDFQKGDIAEGYSVSREKKESFPLTVTSAQKNPTAFYLCASTPGLAGGEGDSYNEQFFGPGTRLTVL.

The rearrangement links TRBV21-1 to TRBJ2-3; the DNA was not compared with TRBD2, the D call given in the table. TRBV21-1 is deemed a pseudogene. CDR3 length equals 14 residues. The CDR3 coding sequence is TGTGCCAGCAGTTATAGCAGAAGCACAGATACGCAGTATTTT. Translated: CASSYSRSTDTQYF.

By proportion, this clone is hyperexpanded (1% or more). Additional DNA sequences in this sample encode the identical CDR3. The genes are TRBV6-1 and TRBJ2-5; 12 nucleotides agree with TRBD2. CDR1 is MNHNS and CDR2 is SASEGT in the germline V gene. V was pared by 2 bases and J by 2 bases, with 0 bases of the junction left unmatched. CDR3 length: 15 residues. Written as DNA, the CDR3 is TGTGCCAGCAGTGAACTAGCGGGGGGGCAAGAGACCCAGTACTTC. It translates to CASSELAGGQETQYF.

For the CDR3, the DNA is TGTGCCAGCAGTGAACGATGGACAGGCCCCGAGCAGTACTTC. This sequence encodes CASSERWTGPEQYF. The chain links TRBV6-1 to TRBJ2-7; 7 bases map to TRBD1. Unmatched junction bases numbered 7, after V lost 2 bases and J lost 6 bases. The CDR3 has 14 amino acids. CDR1 and CDR2 from the germline V gene are MNHNS and SASEGT.

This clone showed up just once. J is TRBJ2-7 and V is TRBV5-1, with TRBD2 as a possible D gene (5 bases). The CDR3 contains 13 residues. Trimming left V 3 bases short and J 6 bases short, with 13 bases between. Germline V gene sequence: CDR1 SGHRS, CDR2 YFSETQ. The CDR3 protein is CASSWGPEGEQYF. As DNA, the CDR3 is TGCGCCAGCAGCTGGGGTCCCGAGGGCGAGCAGTACTTC.

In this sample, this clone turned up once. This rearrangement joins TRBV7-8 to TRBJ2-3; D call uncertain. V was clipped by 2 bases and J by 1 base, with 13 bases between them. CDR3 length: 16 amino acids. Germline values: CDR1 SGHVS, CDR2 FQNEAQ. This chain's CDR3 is CASSLPPARGTDTQYF. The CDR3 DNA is TGTGCCAGCAGCTTACCACCCGCTCGAGGCACAGATACGCAGTATTTT.

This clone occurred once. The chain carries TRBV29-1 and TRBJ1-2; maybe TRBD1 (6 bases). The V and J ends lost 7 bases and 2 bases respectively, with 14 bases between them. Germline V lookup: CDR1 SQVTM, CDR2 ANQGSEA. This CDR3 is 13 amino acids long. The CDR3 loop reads CSGVQGVNYGYTF. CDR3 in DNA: TGCAGCGGAGTACAGGGCGTAAACTATGGCTACACCTTC.

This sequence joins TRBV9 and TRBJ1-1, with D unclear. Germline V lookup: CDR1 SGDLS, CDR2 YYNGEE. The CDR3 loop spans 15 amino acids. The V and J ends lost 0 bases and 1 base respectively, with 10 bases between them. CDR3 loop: CASSVEVGRNTEAFF. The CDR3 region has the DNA TGTGCCAGCAGCGTAGAGGTCGGGAGGAACACTGAAGCTTTCTTT.

The CDR3 loop reads CASSGQGDNYGYTF. CDR3 DNA: TGTGCCAGCAGTGGACAGGGGGATAACTATGGCTACACCTTC. This sequence joins TRBV2 and TRBJ1-2, with TRBD1 identical over 9 bases. The CDR3 consists of 14 residues. The junction had 1 base not matched to a gene; V was cut back by 4 bases and J by 1 base. CDR1 is SNHLY and CDR2 is FYNNEI in the germline V gene. The complete variable domain, with remaining parts taken from reference TRBV2 and TRBJ1-2, reads EPEVTQTPSHQVTQMGQEVILRCVPISNHLYFYWYRQILGQKVEFLVSFYNNEISEKSEIFDDQFSVERPDGSNFTLKIRSTKLEDSAMYFCASSGQGDNYGYTFGSGTRLTVV.

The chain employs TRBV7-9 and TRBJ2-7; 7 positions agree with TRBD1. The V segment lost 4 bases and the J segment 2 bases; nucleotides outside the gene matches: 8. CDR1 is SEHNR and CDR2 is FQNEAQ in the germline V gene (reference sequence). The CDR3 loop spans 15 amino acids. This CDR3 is CASSSQGNGAYEQYF. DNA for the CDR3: TGTGCCAGCAGCTCACAGGGGAATGGCGCCTACGAGCAGTACTTC. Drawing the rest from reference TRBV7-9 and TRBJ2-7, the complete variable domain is DTGVSQNPRHKITKRGQNVTFRCDPISEHNRLYWYRQTLGQGPEFLTYFQNEAQLEKSRLLSDRFSAERPKGSFSTLEIQRTEQGDSAMYLCASSSQGNGAYEQYFGPGTRLTVT.

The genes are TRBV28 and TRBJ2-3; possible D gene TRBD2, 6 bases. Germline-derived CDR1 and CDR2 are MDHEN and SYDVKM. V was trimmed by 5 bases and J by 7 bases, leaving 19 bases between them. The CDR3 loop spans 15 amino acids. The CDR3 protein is CASSPPNRLGNTQYF. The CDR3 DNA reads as TGTGCCAGCAGTCCGCCGAACCGACTAGGGAATACGCAGTATTTT.

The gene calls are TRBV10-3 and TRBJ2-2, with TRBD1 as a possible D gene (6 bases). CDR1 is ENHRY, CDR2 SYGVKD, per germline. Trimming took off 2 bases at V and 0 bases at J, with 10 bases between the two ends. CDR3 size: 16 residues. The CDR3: CAISEQGSANTGELFF. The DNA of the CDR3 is TGTGCCATCAGTGAGCAGGGGAGCGCGAACACCGGGGAGCTGTTTTTT.

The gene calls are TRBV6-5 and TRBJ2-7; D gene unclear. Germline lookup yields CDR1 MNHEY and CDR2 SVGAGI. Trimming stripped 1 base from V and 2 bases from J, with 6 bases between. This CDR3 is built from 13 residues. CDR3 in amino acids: CASSYYEAYEQYF. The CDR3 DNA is TGTGCCAGCAGTTACTACGAGGCCTACGAGCAGTACTTC.

The CDR3 region has the DNA TGTGCCAGCAGCCCAGCGGGGACGGCGTCGCATACGCAGTATTTT. Translated: CASSPAGTASHTQYF. The chain carries TRBV7-3 and TRBJ2-3; 7 positions match TRBD2. The CDR3 length is 15 residues. J lost 7 bases, V lost 5 bases, and 12 bases had no gene match. CDR1 is SGHTA, CDR2 FQGTGA, per germline.

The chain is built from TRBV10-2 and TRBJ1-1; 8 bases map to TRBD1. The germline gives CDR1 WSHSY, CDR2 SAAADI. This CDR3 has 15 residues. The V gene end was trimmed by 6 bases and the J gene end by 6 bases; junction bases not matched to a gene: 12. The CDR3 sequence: CASRDMTGDGAEAFF. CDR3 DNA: TGCGCCAGCAGGGACATGACAGGGGATGGGGCTGAAGCTTTCTTT.

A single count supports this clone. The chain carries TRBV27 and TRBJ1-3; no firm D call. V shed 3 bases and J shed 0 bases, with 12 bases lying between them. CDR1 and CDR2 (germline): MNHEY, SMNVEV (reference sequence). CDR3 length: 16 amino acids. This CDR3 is CASSFTPLISGNTIYF. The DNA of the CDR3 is TGTGCCAGCAGTTTTACCCCACTGATCTCTGGAAACACCATATATTTT.